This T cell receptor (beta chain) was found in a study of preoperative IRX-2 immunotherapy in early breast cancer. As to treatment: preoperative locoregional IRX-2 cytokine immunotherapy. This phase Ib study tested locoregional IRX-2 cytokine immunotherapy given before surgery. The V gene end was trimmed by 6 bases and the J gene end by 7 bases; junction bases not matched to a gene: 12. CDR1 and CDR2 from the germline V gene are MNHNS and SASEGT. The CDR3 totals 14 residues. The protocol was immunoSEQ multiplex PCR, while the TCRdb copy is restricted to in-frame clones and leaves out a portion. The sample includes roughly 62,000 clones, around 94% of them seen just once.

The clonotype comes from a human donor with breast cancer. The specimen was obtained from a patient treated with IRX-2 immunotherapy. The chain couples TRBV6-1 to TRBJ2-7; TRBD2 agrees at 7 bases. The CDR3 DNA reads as TGTGCCAGCAGAGTTCCGGGACTACCGAGTGAGCAGTACTTC. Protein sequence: CASRVPGLPSEQYF.